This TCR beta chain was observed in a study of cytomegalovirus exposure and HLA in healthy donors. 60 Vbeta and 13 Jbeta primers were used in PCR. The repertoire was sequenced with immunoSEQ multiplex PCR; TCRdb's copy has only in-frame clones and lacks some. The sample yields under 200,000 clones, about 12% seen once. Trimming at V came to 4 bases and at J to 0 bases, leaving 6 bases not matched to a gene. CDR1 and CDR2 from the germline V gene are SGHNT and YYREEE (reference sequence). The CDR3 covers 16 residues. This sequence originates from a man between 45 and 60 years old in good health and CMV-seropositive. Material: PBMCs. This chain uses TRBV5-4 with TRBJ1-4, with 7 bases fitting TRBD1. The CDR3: CASSRTGVATNEKLFF. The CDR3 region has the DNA TGTGCCAGCAGCCGGACAGGCGTCGCAACTAATGAAAAACTGTTTTTT.